A selection of T cell receptor beta chains follows, all from one sample in a study of cytomegalovirus exposure and HLA in healthy donors. Measured with immunoSEQ multiplex PCR; TCRdb has only the in-frame clones, and not every one. The table includes roughly 300,000 clones, 85% to 90% detected once. The sequencing input was PBMCs. The receptors originated from a woman in her late teens or twenties in good health and CMV-seronegative. The CDR3 runs from the conserved cysteine through the conserved F or W. A D gene is named only where the DNA matches it firmly. Expanded clones get a size class; other rows say once, few or many, or leave the size out.

TRBD2	TRBV7-2	14	.	TRBJ2-5	TGTGCCAGCAGCCCGGGACTAGCGGGAGAGACCCAGTACTTC	CASSPGLAGETQYF
TRBD1	TRBV28	16	.	TRBJ2-2	TGTGCCAGCAGTTTACTAACAGGGGGGAACACCGGGGAGCTGTTTTTT	CASSLLTGGNTGELFF
.	TRBV30	13	.	TRBJ2-1	TGTGCCTGGAGCGAGAGCTCCTACAATGAGCAGTTCTTC	CAWSESSYNEQFF
TRBD1	TRBV6-1	15	few	TRBJ1-2	TGTGCCAGCGACCGGGACAGGGTGGCGAACTATGGCTACACCTTC	CASDRDRVANYGYTF
TRBD2	TRBV19	16	.	TRBJ2-7	TGTGCCAGTAGTAGTAGGACTAGCGGGACCTCCTACGAGCAGTACTTC	CASSSRTSGTSYEQYF
TRBD1	TRBV28	18	.	TRBJ1-1	TGTGCCAGCAGTTCGCGACAGGGGTTGAGATTGGTGAACACTGAAGCTTTCTTT	CASSSRQGLRLVNTEAFF
.	TRBV27	13	.	TRBJ1-1	TGTGCCAGCAGTCGATCCGGGGGGACTGAAGCTTTCTTT	CASSRSGGTEAFF
.	TRBV6-1	13	.	TRBJ1-5	TGTGCCAGCAGTGAAGGCAGCGTGTCGACCCAGCATTTT	CASSEGSVSTQHF
.	TRBV6-5	15	.	TRBJ1-5	TGTGCCAGCAGTTACTCAAGGACAGGCAATCAGCCCCAGCATTTT	CASSYSRTGNQPQHF
.	TRBV5-1	12	.	TRBJ1-1	TGCGCCAGTTCGACAGAGAACACTGAAGCTTTCTTT	CASSTENTEAFF
.	TRBV28	13	.	TRBJ2-1	TGTGCCAGCAGTCGGACTTTCGACGATGAGCAGTTCTTC	CASSRTFDDEQFF
.	TRBV27	12	.	TRBJ2-3	TGTGCCAGCAGCCCTAGCACAGATACGCAGTATTTT	CASSPSTDTQYF
.	TRBV6-4	15	.	TRBJ1-5	TGTGCCAGCAGTCCGGGACGGAGGGCGCATCAGCCCCAGCATTTT	CASSPGRRAHQPQHF
.	TRBV6-1	14	once	TRBJ1-5	TGTGCCAGCAGAGGGGACTTTCCCAATCAGCCCCAGCATTTT	CASRGDFPNQPQHF
.	TRBV18	13	.	TRBJ2-5	TGTGCCAGCTCACCACCGAGTCAAGAGACCCAGTACTTC	CASSPPSQETQYF
TRBD1	TRBV6-5	13	.	TRBJ2-7	TGTGCCAGCAGTGGGACAGGGGTATCCGAGCAGTACTTC	CASSGTGVSEQYF
TRBD2	TRBV15	14	.	TRBJ2-7	TGTGCCACCGGCCGGGCTAGCGGGAGTCGCGAGCAGTACTTC	CATGRASGSREQYF
TRBD1	TRBV30	13	.	TRBJ2-7	TGTGCCTGGAGTCCGGACAGGGGAGACGAGCAGTACTTC	CAWSPDRGDEQYF
TRBD1	TRBV28	14	.	TRBJ1-2	TGTGCCAGCATTACAGGGGCTCCTAACTATGGCTACACCTTC	CASITGAPNYGYTF
.	TRBV16	15	.	TRBJ1-6	TGTGCCAGCAGCCAAGAGTCTTTGGGCAGTTCACCCCTCCACTTT	CASSQESLGSSPLHF
TRBD2	TRBV11-2	16	once	TRBJ2-1	TGTGCCAGCAGCCTATTAGCGGGATGGGAGCGGAATGAGCAGTTCTTC	CASSLLAGWERNEQFF
TRBD2	TRBV6-6	14	once	TRBJ2-2	TGTGCCAGCAGTCTATTAGCGGGAGTGGGGGAGCTGTTTTTT	CASSLLAGVGELFF
TRBD2	TRBV4-2	16	.	TRBJ2-1	TGTGCCAGCAGCCAAGATAATCTAGCGGGAGATGATGAGCAGTTCTTC	CASSQDNLAGDDEQFF
TRBD2	TRBV4-1	14	.	TRBJ2-1	TGCGCCAGCAGCCCGACTAGCGGGTACAATGAGCAGTTCTTC	CASSPTSGYNEQFF
.	TRBV7-3	18	few	TRBJ1-3	TGTGCCAGCAGCTCGAAGAGCGGATCGATAACCTCTGGAAACACCATATATTTT	CASSSKSGSITSGNTIYF
.	TRBV10-3	12	.	TRBJ2-1	TGTGCCATCAGCGGAGATCCTAGGGAGCAGTTCTTC	CAISGDPREQFF
.	TRBV28	13	.	TRBJ2-7	TGTGCCAGCAGTTTAGCGGTCCCCTACGAGCAGTACTTC	CASSLAVPYEQYF
TRBD2	TRBV7-2	16	.	TRBJ2-1	TGTGCCAGCAGCTTAGGCGGGGCTAGCGGGAGGGGTGAGCAGTTCTTC	CASSLGGASGRGEQFF
.	TRBV5-1	15	once	TRBJ1-3	TGCGCCAGCAGCTTGTCGGGCGCGGGTGGAAACACCATATATTTT	CASSLSGAGGNTIYF
TRBD1	TRBV14	16	few	TRBJ2-1	TGTGCCAGCAGCCAAGCCACAGGGGGCATTTACAATGAGCAGTTCTTC	CASSQATGGIYNEQFF
.	TRBV2	15	.	TRBJ1-5	TGTGCCAGCAGTTGGGGCGGCCAAGGCAATCAGCCCCAGCATTTT	CASSWGGQGNQPQHF
.	TRBV6-1	15	.	TRBJ2-1	TGTGCCAGCAGTGAAGAGAGGCTAGGAGACAATGAGCAGTTCTTC	CASSEERLGDNEQFF
.	TRBV9	15	.	TRBJ1-1	TGTGCCAGCAGCGTAGGGGGAGGGCTGGACACTGAAGCTTTCTTT	CASSVGGGLDTEAFF
.	TRBV9	17	once	TRBJ2-6	TGTGCCAGCAGCGTCTCGCGGGGGCGCGGTGGGGCCAACGTCCTGACTTTC	CASSVSRGRGGANVLTF
.	TRBV10-3	15	.	TRBJ2-3	TGTGCCGCCCACCCGTTAGCGGCTAGCACAGATACGCAGTATTTT	CAAHPLAASTDTQYF
.	TRBV5-4	14	.	TRBJ1-3	TGTGCCAGCAGCTTGCAGGGCCCGAGAAACACCATATATTTT	CASSLQGPRNTIYF